The following is a T cell receptor beta chain sequence with its context. Its antigen is still unknown. Germline loops: CDR1 SGHTA, CDR2 FQGNSA. V dropped 1 base and J dropped 5 bases, with 15 bases sitting between them. The CDR3 contains 16 residues. The data belong to a study of post-analysis software for immune sequencing data. Libraries were made from TCR beta cDNA, and they carried unique molecular identifiers. TCRdb re-called the PCR reads through MiXCR, storing one row per CDR3 protein. The sample includes hundreds of thousands of distinct CDR3 sequences, approximately 59% of them seen just once. General study points: Elevated frequency relative to controls characterized four or five TRBV segments in patients, TRBV5-6, TRBV5-1 and TRBV20-1 among them. Multiple sclerosis patients had significantly lower normalized Chao1 diversity than controls. F measure clustering grouped samples strongly by preparation batch.

The origin of this receptor is a girl aged 2 to 10 with multiple sclerosis. This chain joins TRBV7-2 and TRBJ2-1; maybe TRBD1 (6 bases). The specimen sequenced was blood. CDR3 residues: CASSLDSQGLHNEQFF. For the CDR3, the DNA is TGTGCCAGCAGCTTAGACTCGCAGGGGCTCCACAATGAGCAGTTCTTC. Full variable domain (rest looked up from reference TRBV7-2 and TRBJ2-1): GAGVSQSPSNKVTEKGKDVELRCDPISGHTALYWYRQSLGQGLEFLIYFQGNSAPDKSGLPSDRFSAERTGGSVSTLTIQRTQQEDSAVYLCASSLDSQGLHNEQFFGPGTRLTVL.